This T cell receptor beta chain comes out of a study of blood T cell repertoires in COVID-19. The CDR3 runs 18 residues. In germline, CDR1 is MDHEN, CDR2 SYDVKM. V shed 5 bases and J 2 bases; nucleotides not matched to a gene: 13. The protocol was immunoSEQ multiplex PCR, while the TCRdb copy is restricted to in-frame clones and leaves out a portion. Altogether 30,000 to 45,000 clones are present, over 75% being singletons, with the ten largest covering 25% to 35%. The chain has TRBV28 and TRBJ2-3; 10 nucleotides agree with TRBD1. Sequenced sample: peripheral blood. The sequence was obtained from a man aged 60-69 years with acute or convalescent COVID-19. The CDR3 DNA reads as TGTGCCAGCAGTCGACTTCCCTCGACAGGGGGCTCCACAGATACGCAGTATTTT. Its translation: CASSRLPSTGGSTDTQYF.